This TCR beta chain was sequenced in a study of blood T cell repertoires in COVID-19. Study-level background: Whether acute or convalescent, the COVID-19 samples came from the United States, Italy and Spain. Nucleic acid was either cDNA or gDNA, and it came from T cells, B-cell-depleted T cells, or PBMCs.

In the authors' workflow: It was from reference gene primer amplification that nucleated cell counts were estimated. TCRdb keeps only in-frame clones here, not all; method: immunoSEQ multiplex PCR. V, J and clone size were drawn from that table, and D and trimming were deduced from the DNA. Seen here are 200,000 to 250,000 clones, around three quarters observed once, and the top ten hold 4.5% to 7%. Germline loops: CDR1 SGDLS, CDR2 YYNGEE. The CDR3 is made up of 17 amino acids. V lost 3 bases, J lost 7 bases, and 14 bases stayed unmatched. Sample: peripheral blood. The chain is built from TRBV9 and TRBJ2-2; TRBD2 aligns across 8 bases. The receptor comes from a woman in her 70s with acute or convalescent COVID-19. The CDR3 nucleotides read TGTGCCAGCAGCGGCCCTGGTAGTAGCGGGATTAGCGGGGAGCTGTTTTTT. Translating it yields CASSGPGSSGISGELFF.